This TCR beta chain was documented in a study of shared clonotypes between healthy human individuals. The overall study: The donors, two women and three men, were aged 18 to 49. Used for every donor were three CD4 naive, three CD4 memory, two CD8 naive and one CD8 memory plate.

Deep was the level used in running the assay. Method: immunoSEQ multiplex PCR; TCRdb's copy keeps in-frame clones and lacks some. The table has about 2 million clones, about 95% seen once; the top ten hold roughly 1.2%. This CDR3 spans 15 amino acids. Germline values: CDR1 SGHRS, CDR2 YFSETQ. J was trimmed by 3 bases and V by 0 bases; bases with no gene match: 2. The naive CD8 fraction comprised CD45RO-negative cells positively selected for CCR7 and excluded terminally differentiated effector memory CD45RA+ cells. This TCR derives from a man between 18 and 29 years old in good health. The sample was naive CD8+ T cells sorted from blood. The chain combines TRBV5-1 with TRBJ2-3, with 9 bases aligning to TRBD1. CDR3 DNA sequence: TGCGCCAGCAGCTTGGAAGACAGGGGGACAGATACGCAGTATTTT. Amino acid sequence: CASSLEDRGTDTQYF.